This TCR beta chain was found in a study of blood T cell repertoires in COVID-19. Study-wide background: Sources were T cells, B-cell-depleted T cells, or PBMCs; the material itself was cDNA or gDNA.

Methods used by the authors: For nucleated cells, counts were estimated from reference gene primer amplification. Clones were sequenced by immunoSEQ multiplex PCR, and TCRdb holds only the in-frame ones, with some missing. For V, J and clone size, that table is used; D and trimming come from the DNA. The sample holds 86,000 or so clones, 90% to 95% seen once. CDR1 MNHEY and CDR2 SVGAGI come from the germline V gene. V trimming: 6 bases; J trimming: 1 base; junction bases outside the gene matches: 2. This CDR3 has 15 residues. Sequences were obtained from peripheral blood. The V call is TRBV6-5, the J call TRBJ1-6; 8 bases map to TRBD1. The receptor comes from a woman between 50 and 59 years old in a cohort sampled during active COVID-19. CDR3 coding DNA: TGTGCCAGCAGCTACAGGGGGTCCTATAATTCACCCCTCCACTTT. It encodes CASSYRGSYNSPLHF.